The entry below describes one TCR beta chain. Its matching antigen is unknown. V gave up 4 bases and J gave up 5 bases; unmatched junction bases: 8. The CDR3 spans 15 residues. From germline, CDR1 is DFQATT and CDR2 SNEGSKA (reference sequence). Quantitative 5'-RACE with molecular barcodes produced the TCR beta libraries. MiXCR, applied by TCRdb to the 5' RACE reads, yields one record per CDR3 protein. Of 150,000 or so distinct CDR3 sequences listed, under 35% are singletons. The data were taken from a study of CD8 T cells in ankylosing spondylitis. Study observations and caveats: There were earlier reports of some motif variants in reactive arthritis synovial fluid and blood. A TCR beta motif of roughly 8 highly homologous variants appeared characteristic of ankylosing spondylitis blood. Reportedly, disease-linked clones are significantly enriched in ankylosing spondylitis patients' matched synovial fluid.

Sequenced: synovial fluid, either unsorted or a sorted T cell fraction (not recorded which). The gene calls are TRBV20-1 and TRBJ2-2, with 9 bases fitting TRBD1. The TCR originated in a male donor with ankylosing spondylitis. In nucleotides, the CDR3 is TGCAGTGCTACCCGTTCGGACAGGGGAACCGGGGAGCTGTTTTTT. Translating it yields CSATRSDRGTGELFF.